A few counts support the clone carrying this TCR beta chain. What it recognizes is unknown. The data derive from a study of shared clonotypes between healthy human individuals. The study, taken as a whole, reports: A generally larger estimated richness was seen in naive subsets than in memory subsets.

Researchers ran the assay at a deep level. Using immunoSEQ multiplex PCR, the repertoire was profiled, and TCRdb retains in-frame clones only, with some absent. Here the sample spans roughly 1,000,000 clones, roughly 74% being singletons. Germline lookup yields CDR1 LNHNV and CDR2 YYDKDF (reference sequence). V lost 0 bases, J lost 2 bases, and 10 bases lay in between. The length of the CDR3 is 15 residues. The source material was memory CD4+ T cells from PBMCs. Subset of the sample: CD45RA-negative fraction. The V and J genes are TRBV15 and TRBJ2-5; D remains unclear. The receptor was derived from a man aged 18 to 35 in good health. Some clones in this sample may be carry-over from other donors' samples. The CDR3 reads CATSRDPTTQETQYF. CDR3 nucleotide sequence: TGTGCCACCAGCAGAGATCCTACGACTCAAGAGACCCAGTACTTC.